The 30 T cell receptor beta chains below were found in one sample sequenced in a study of shared clonotypes between healthy human individuals. This table comes from immunoSEQ multiplex PCR, and its TCRdb copy is limited to in-frame clones, with some not included. Among about 1.1 million clones listed, about four fifths were seen once. The material sequenced was memory CD4+ T cells from PBMCs. Stated subset: CD45RA-negative fraction. These receptors were obtained from a man between 18 and 35 years old in good health. Some clones in this sample may be carry-over from other donors' samples.

V is TRBV18 and J is TRBJ2-1, with 11 bases lining up with TRBD2. Germline loops: CDR1 KGHSH, CDR2 LQKENI. V shed 3 bases, J shed 7 bases, and the junction held 5 bases outside the gene matches. The CDR3 is 15 residues long. The DNA for the CDR3 is TGTGCCAGCTCACCGTTAGCGGGAGGGGGTAATGAGCAGTTCTTC. This translates into CASSPLAGGGNEQFF.

The chain is built from TRBV5-1 and TRBJ2-5; D is possibly TRBD1 or TRBD2 (5 bases each). V lost 4 bases, J lost 5 bases, and 12 bases lay in between. Germline loops: CDR1 SGHRS, CDR2 YFSETQ. CDR3 length equals 13 residues. The CDR3 reads CASSPGWGETQYF. CDR3 coding DNA: TGCGCCAGCAGCCCAGGGTGGGGGGAGACCCAGTACTTC.

V usage is TRBV27 and J usage is TRBJ2-7; 8 nucleotides align to TRBD2. V dropped 1 base and J dropped 1; count of bases not matched to a gene: 6. This CDR3 region has 16 residues. CDR1 is MNHEY, CDR2 SMNVEV, per germline (reference sequence). In nucleotides, the CDR3 is TGTGCCAGCAGTTTATTCCCGGCGGGGGGATCCTACGAGCAGTACTTC. Translation: CASSLFPAGGSYEQYF.

V and J are TRBV5-4 and TRBJ2-7; D gene ambiguous. CDR1 is SGHNT and CDR2 is YYREEE in the germline V gene (reference sequence). The CDR3 totals 15 residues. V was clipped by 3 bases and J by 3 bases, with 16 bases between them. This chain's CDR3 is CASSSGTGFSYEQYF. The CDR3 DNA follows: TGTGCCAGCAGCTCCGGAACCGGGTTCAGCTACGAGCAGTACTTC. Full variable domain (missing parts from reference TRBV5-4 and TRBJ2-7): ETGVTQSPTHLIKTRGQQVTLRCSSQSGHNTVSWYQQALGQGPQFIFQYYREEENGRGNFPPRFSGLQFPNYSSELNVNALELDDSALYLCASSSGTGFSYEQYFGPGTRLTVT.

The rearrangement joins TRBV2 to TRBJ2-3; D possibly corresponds to TRBD1 (7 bases). V lost 4 bases, J lost 1 base, and 9 bases lay in between. CDR1 is SNHLY, CDR2 FYNNEI, per germline. There are 14 residues in the CDR3. The CDR3 region has the DNA TGTGCCAGCAGTGGCGGGACAGGCACAGATACGCAGTATTTT. It encodes CASSGGTGTDTQYF.

This sequence joins TRBV18 and TRBJ2-7; D may be TRBD1 or TRBD2 (6 bases each). V was shortened by 5 bases and J by 0 bases, with 8 bases between the two germline ends. CDR1 and CDR2 (germline): KGHSH, LQKENI. The CDR3 has 13 amino acids. This CDR3 is CASSGGLSYEQYF. CDR3 nucleotide sequence: TGTGCCAGCTCAGGGGGGCTCTCCTACGAGCAGTACTTC.

CDR3 residues: CASSLALGATDTQYF. CDR3 in DNA: TGTGCCAGCAGCTTGGCCCTAGGAGCCACAGATACGCAGTATTTT. V usage is TRBV5-6 and J usage is TRBJ2-3, with D uncertain. V lost 0 bases and J lost 2, with 10 bases in between. The CDR3 consists of 15 residues. Germline assignment: CDR1 SGHDT and CDR2 YYEEEE.

This chain joins TRBV5-1 and TRBJ1-1; no definite D call. V lost 1 base and J lost 8, with 12 bases in between. The germline V gene has CDR1 SGHRS and CDR2 YFSETQ. CDR3 length: 13 residues. This CDR3 is CASSLNRAYEAFF. The CDR3 nucleotides read TGCGCCAGCAGCTTGAACCGGGCCTACGAAGCTTTCTTT.

V gene TRBV14 combines with J gene TRBJ2-7, with TRBD2 matching 7 bases. This CDR3 comprises 14 residues. In germline, CDR1 is SGHDN, CDR2 FVKESK. Trimming at V came to 4 bases and at J to 4 bases, leaving 7 bases not matched to a gene. Written as DNA, the CDR3 is TGTGCCAGCAGCCCCGGGAGGAACAGGTACGAGCAGTACTTC. As protein: CASSPGRNRYEQYF.

J is TRBJ2-1 and V is TRBV20-1; no reliable D call. The germline CDR1 and CDR2 sequences are DFQATT and SNEGSKA (reference sequence). Trimming cost V 2 bases and J 10 bases, with 6 bases left between them. This CDR3 has 10 residues. CDR3 coding DNA: TGCAGTGCTAGACCATGGGAGCAGTTCTTC. Amino acid sequence: CSARPWEQFF.

The chain uses TRBV28 and TRBJ1-2; D not certain. CDR3 size: 12 residues. Trimming took off 3 bases at V and 6 bases at J, with 8 bases between the two ends. Germline loops: CDR1 MDHEN, CDR2 SYDVKM. CDR3 DNA sequence: TGTGCCAGCAGTTTGGTCTGGCATGGCTACACCTTC. Residues: CASSLVWHGYTF.

This clone came up once. The chain uses TRBV25-1 and TRBJ2-2; 10 bases fit TRBD1. Germline V gene data show CDR1 as MGHDK and CDR2 as SYGVNS. V was pared by 1 base and J by 7 bases, with 6 bases of the junction left unmatched. The CDR3 sequence is 16 residues long. CDR3 region: CASSESRQGASGELFF. The CDR3 DNA reads TGTGCCAGCAGTGAATCCAGACAGGGGGCCAGCGGGGAGCTGTTTTTT.

The chain is built from TRBV7-3 and TRBJ2-3; D ambiguous. There are 14 residues in the CDR3. The germline V gene has CDR1 SGHTA and CDR2 FQGTGA. Trimming removed 2 bases at V and 0 bases at J, with 6 bases between. CDR3 protein: CASSLLSSTDTQYF. CDR3 nucleotides: TGTGCCAGCAGCTTACTCAGTAGCACAGATACGCAGTATTTT.

The V and J genes are TRBV19 and TRBJ2-2; TRBD1 aligns across 7 bases. J gave up 0 bases and V 2 bases, and 3 bases lay outside the gene matches. This CDR3 region has 16 residues. Germline CDR1 is LNHDA and CDR2 is SQIVND (reference sequence). Written as DNA, the CDR3 is TGTGCCAGTAGTATACAGGGGGTTTCGAACACCGGGGAGCTGTTTTTT. Its protein is CASSIQGVSNTGELFF.

The chain is built from TRBV4-1 and TRBJ2-2, with 9 bases aligning to TRBD2. This CDR3 comprises 16 residues. With V trimmed by 4 bases and J by 3 bases, 6 bases remained unmatched. Germline CDR1 MGHRA, CDR2 YSYEKL. The CDR3 loop is CASSPLAGSYTGELFF. For the CDR3, the DNA is TGCGCCAGCAGCCCACTAGCGGGTTCGTACACCGGGGAGCTGTTTTTT.

V gene TRBV5-6 combines with J gene TRBJ2-6; perhaps TRBD1 as D (5 bases). Between the trimmed V and J ends, which lost 7 bases and 4 bases, there was a span of 12 bases. The length of the CDR3 is 14 residues. Looked up from germline, CDR1 is SGHDT and CDR2 is YYEEEE. Written as DNA, the CDR3 is TGTGCCAGCGGTACAGGACCCGGGGCCAACGTCCTGACTTTC. Its translation: CASGTGPGANVLTF. Full variable domain (remainder filled in from reference TRBV5-6 and TRBJ2-6): DAGVTQSPTHLIKTRGQQVTLRCSPKSGHDTVSWYQQALGQGPQFIFQYYEEEERQRGNFPDRFSGHQFPNYSSELNVNALLLGDSALYLCASGTGPGANVLTFGAGSRLTVL.

With respect to this clone: The sample carries other DNA sequences with the same CDR3. V usage is TRBV10-3 and J usage is TRBJ2-7; 7 bases are shared with TRBD2. Germline-derived CDR1 and CDR2 are ENHRY and SYGVKD. The CDR3 has 13 amino acids. The junction had 6 bases not matched to a gene; V was cut back by 10 bases and J by 0 bases. CDR3 protein: CATTGGSSYEQYF. The CDR3 DNA is TGTGCCACGACGGGGGGAAGCTCCTACGAGCAGTACTTC.

In its sample, this clone was seen a few times. CDR3 nucleotides: TGCGCCAGTGCTGCGGGACTAACCACAGATACGCAGTATTTT. Its protein product is CASAAGLTTDTQYF. The chain has TRBV10-1 and TRBJ2-3, with TRBD2 matching 7 bases. CDR1 WNHNN and CDR2 SYGVQD come from the germline V gene (reference sequence). The ends lost 9 bases at V and 2 bases at J; junction bases unmatched: 8. This CDR3 contains 14 residues.

The genes are TRBV28 and TRBJ2-3, with TRBD2 identical over 8 bases. V was clipped by 7 bases and J by 6 bases; unmatched bases: 9. Per germline, CDR1 MDHEN and CDR2 SYDVKM. This CDR3 spans 14 amino acids. CDR3 in amino acids: CASTGGTSWDTQYF. CDR3 nucleotide sequence: TGTGCCAGCACGGGAGGGACTTCGTGGGATACGCAGTATTTT. Looking up the rest from reference TRBV28 and TRBJ2-3 gives the full variable domain: DVKVTQSSRYLVKRTGEKVFLECVQDMDHENMFWYRQDPGLGLRLIYFSYDVKMKEKGDIPEGYSVSREKKERFSLILESASTNQTSMYLCASTGGTSWDTQYFGPGTRLTVL.

The chain carries TRBV28 and TRBJ1-4; 8 nucleotides agree with TRBD1. This CDR3 comprises 15 residues. V was pared by 3 bases and J by 7 bases, with 7 bases of the junction left unmatched. CDR1 and CDR2 (germline): MDHEN, SYDVKM. The CDR3 protein is CASSLGQARREKLFF. The CDR3 region has the DNA TGTGCCAGCAGTTTGGGACAGGCCAGGCGTGAAAAACTGTTTTTT.

CDR3 DNA: TGTGCCAGCAGCCAAGCCGGGACTAGCGGGAGGGCCTACGAGCAGTACTTC. Translation: CASSQAGTSGRAYEQYF. The J gene is TRBJ2-7, the V gene TRBV4-2, with 16 positions matching TRBD2. Germline assignment: CDR1 LGHNA and CDR2 YNFKEQ. The CDR3 sequence is 17 residues long. V gave up 1 base and J gave up 2 bases; unmatched junction bases: 2.

J is TRBJ2-1 and V is TRBV20-1; no definite D call. V was clipped by 6 bases and J by 10 bases, with 10 bases between them. There are 10 residues in the CDR3. Germline V gene sequence: CDR1 DFQATT, CDR2 SNEGSKA (reference sequence). The CDR3 sequence is CSARKLEQFF. DNA of the CDR3: TGCAGTGCCAGAAAACTGGAGCAGTTCTTC.

The V gene is TRBV7-2, the J gene TRBJ2-7; possibly TRBD1 for D (5 bases). Trimming pared 1 base from V and 6 bases from J, leaving 13 bases between. Germline V gene data show CDR1 as SGHTA and CDR2 as FQGNSA. CDR3 length: 14 residues. The CDR3 reads CASSLGPTVAEQYF. The CDR3 bases are TGTGCCAGCAGCTTAGGCCCGACAGTCGCCGAGCAGTACTTC.

V and J are TRBV18 and TRBJ2-2, with a possible D match to TRBD1 (7 bases). Per germline, CDR1 KGHSH and CDR2 LQKENI. Trimming left V 2 bases short and J 11 bases short, with 15 bases between. This CDR3 comprises 14 residues. The CDR3 loop reads CASSPREAGGELFF. The CDR3 nucleotides read TGTGCCAGCTCACCAAGGGAGGCAGGGGGAGAGCTGTTTTTT.

V and J are TRBV28 and TRBJ2-5; TRBD1 is a possible D gene (6 bases). The CDR3 length is 14 residues. Per the germline V gene, CDR1 is MDHEN and CDR2 is SYDVKM. Trimming took off 5 bases at V and 5 bases at J, with 15 bases between the two ends. CDR3 residues: CASSPAGALETQYF. Written as DNA, the CDR3 is TGTGCCAGCAGTCCTGCAGGGGCTTTGGAGACCCAGTACTTC.

V is TRBV19 and J is TRBJ2-1; 11 bases match TRBD2. The CDR3 is made up of 14 amino acids. V shed 4 bases and J 9 bases; nucleotides not matched to a gene: 5. Germline lookup yields CDR1 LNHDA and CDR2 SQIVND (reference sequence). The DNA for the CDR3 is TGTGCCAGTAGTACGATAGCGGGAGGGGGTGAGCAGTTCTTC. This translates into CASSTIAGGGEQFF.

The V and J genes are TRBV29-1 and TRBJ2-7; 11 bases fit TRBD1. V gave up 5 bases and J gave up 6 bases; unmatched junction bases: 15. The CDR3 covers 16 residues. Germline V CDR1 and CDR2: SQVTM, ANQGSEA. CDR3 amino acids: CSVQRTGGGSSSEQYF. CDR3 sequence (DNA): TGCAGCGTTCAACGGACAGGGGGCGGTAGTTCGTCCGAGCAGTACTTC.

This clone was counted only a few times. The V gene is TRBV7-9, the J gene TRBJ1-4; 7 nucleotides align to TRBD1. Trimming cost V 8 bases and J 5 bases; bases outside gene matches: 5. Germline V CDR1 and CDR2: SEHNR, FQNEAQ (reference sequence). This CDR3 has 13 residues. The CDR3 DNA reads TGTGCCAGCGGACAGGATTTCAATGAAAAACTGTTTTTT. It translates to CASGQDFNEKLFF.

The V and J genes are TRBV11-2 and TRBJ2-3; D is possibly TRBD2 (6 bases). The CDR3 contains 15 residues. Trimming left V 4 bases short and J 3 bases short, with 14 bases between. Looked up from germline, CDR1 is SGHAT and CDR2 is FQNNGV. The CDR3 region has the DNA TGTGCCAGCAGCTCGTGGGGGGACGGGACAGATACGCAGTATTTT. It encodes CASSSWGDGTDTQYF.

This clone was observed a few times. This chain uses TRBV11-2 with TRBJ2-7, with D uncertain. The length of the CDR3 is 14 residues. Germline V CDR1 and CDR2: SGHAT, FQNNGV. The V end was cut by 3 bases, the J end by 0 bases, with 9 bases between. The CDR3 spells CASSLALSSYEQYF. CDR3 bases: TGTGCCAGCAGCTTGGCCTTGAGCTCCTACGAGCAGTACTTC.